This T cell receptor beta chain was retrieved from a study of Tregs in tolerant kidney transplant recipients. Study observations and caveats: Findings come from small patient numbers and require larger validation. Expanding Tregs on activated donor B cells appeared to best identify donor-specific TCRbeta clones. This study did not directly address biological reproducibility.

The assay was immunoSEQ multiplex PCR, and TCRdb's table has in-frame clones only and misses some. Among tens of thousands of clones listed, 84% were seen once. CDR3 length: 13 amino acids. Germline loops: CDR1 KGHSH, CDR2 LQKENI. J lost 9 bases, V lost 1 base, and 3 bases had no gene match. Details on this clone: What it recognizes is unknown.

This sequence originates from a human donor in good health. The sample consisted of CD4+ T cells from blood. The chain couples TRBV18 to TRBJ2-1; 7 bases match TRBD2. For the CDR3, the DNA is TGTGCCAGCTCACCACTTGAGCGGGGTGAGCAGTTCTTC. It codes for CASSPLERGEQFF.